This TCR beta chain was captured in a study of blood T cell repertoires in COVID-19. Study details: Material from acute and convalescent COVID-19 was sourced from the United States, Italy and Spain. PBMCs, B-cell-depleted T cells, or T cells provided the cDNA or gDNA that made up the material.

Original processing notes: Nucleated cell number was recorded as an estimate derived from reference gene primer amplification. Clones were sequenced by immunoSEQ multiplex PCR, and TCRdb holds only the in-frame ones, with some missing. The DNA was the basis for D and trimming; V, J and clone size are from that table. This repertoire shows just under 80,000 clones, 84% found once; its top ten account for 10% to 15%. Sequencing was performed on peripheral blood. The sequence derives from a human donor in a cohort sampled during active COVID-19.

The CDR3 is CASSPPKAGVNIQYF. CDR3 coding DNA: TGTGCCAGCTCACCACCGAAGGCAGGGGTTAACATTCAGTACTTC. This chain joins TRBV18 and TRBJ2-4; perhaps TRBD1 as D (6 bases). There are 15 residues in the CDR3. Per the germline V gene, CDR1 is KGHSH and CDR2 is LQKENI. Trimming shortened V by 0 bases and J by 7 bases, and 13 bases separated the two germline ends.